Sequencing of this T cell receptor (beta chain) was carried out in a study of blood T cell repertoires in COVID-19. Whole-study context: Acute-phase and convalescent COVID-19 samples originated in the United States, Italy and Spain. PBMCs, B-cell-depleted T cells, or T cells were the source of the cDNA or gDNA that made up the material.

Under the authors' procedure: Counts of nucleated cells, estimated from reference gene primer amplification, were obtained. Repertoires were generated with immunoSEQ multiplex PCR, while TCRdb's copy carries only in-frame clones and drops some. The V and J calls and clone size are taken from that table; D and trimming were inferred from the DNA. Among about 210,000 clones, about three quarters were seen once, and the ten largest hold around 7.3%. With 6 bases removed from V and 7 bases from J, the gap between germline ends came to 13 bases. The CDR3 is 12 amino acids. In germline, CDR1 is KGHSH, CDR2 LQKENI.

Sequenced: peripheral blood. The gene calls are TRBV18 and TRBJ2-7; D not resolved. This clonotype was sampled from a woman aged 70 to 79 with acute or convalescent COVID-19. CDR3 sequence reads: CASSPPSREQYF. The DNA for the CDR3 is TGTGCCAGCTCCCCCCCCTCTAGAGAGCAGTACTTC.